Listed here are 30 T cell receptor beta chains from one sample, sequenced in a study of blood T cell repertoires in COVID-19. Generated by immunoSEQ multiplex PCR, the TCRdb table keeps only in-frame clones and is missing some. Of around 240,000 clones in the sample, about 80% were seen once. Sequences were obtained from peripheral blood. The receptors shown here come from a woman of 80 years or more with acute or convalescent COVID-19.

This clone came up a few times. This sequence joins TRBV5-6 and TRBJ1-2; 11 bases fit TRBD1. V shed 4 bases and J 4 bases; nucleotides not matched to a gene: 12. Germline lookup yields CDR1 SGHDT and CDR2 YYEEEE. This CDR3 spans 17 amino acids. The CDR3 DNA is TGTGCCAGCAGCAACCGGGACAGGGGGGTCACACTCTATGGCTACACCTTC. Translation: CASSNRDRGVTLYGYTF.

V is TRBV6-5 and J is TRBJ2-2, with D tentatively TRBD1 (6 bases). Germline loops: CDR1 MNHEY, CDR2 SVGAGI. This CDR3 comprises 15 residues. The ends were cut back, 7 bases at V and 1 base at J, with 13 bases in the middle. CDR3 bases: TGTGCCAGCACCAGGGGCACCATGAACACCGGGGAGCTGTTTTTT. It translates to CASTRGTMNTGELFF.

This clone was detected once. V and J are TRBV18 and TRBJ1-1; TRBD1 aligns across 11 bases. The germline gives CDR1 KGHSH, CDR2 LQKENI. This CDR3 spans 16 amino acids. After removal of 2 bases from V and 5 bases from J, the junction contained 7 bases not matched to a gene. CDR3: CASSPIGQGAYTEAFF. The CDR3 DNA is TGTGCCAGCTCACCAATTGGACAGGGGGCTTATACTGAAGCTTTCTTT. The full variable domain, completed using reference TRBV18 and TRBJ1-1, is NAGVMQNPRHLVRRRGQEARLRCSPMKGHSHVYWYRQLPEEGLKFMVYLQKENIIDESGMPKERFSAEFPKEGPSILRIQQVVRGDSAAYFCASSPIGQGAYTEAFFGQGTRLTVV.

The J gene is TRBJ2-1, the V gene TRBV28; D gene ambiguous. Germline CDR1 reads MDHEN; CDR2 reads SYDVKM. Trimming left V 2 bases short and J 9 bases short, with 5 bases between. This CDR3 contains 11 residues. In nucleotides, the CDR3 is TGTGCCAGCAGTTTAACGGGTGAGCAGTTCTTC. Amino acid sequence: CASSLTGEQFF.

CDR3 DNA sequence: TGCGCCAGCAGCCAAGATACCGACAGGGGTCCCAATGAAAAACTGTTTTTT. Protein: CASSQDTDRGPNEKLFF. The chain uses TRBV4-3 and TRBJ1-4; 8 nucleotides line up with TRBD1. V shed 0 bases and J 5 bases; nucleotides not matched to a gene: 8. This CDR3 is 17 amino acids long. The germline gives CDR1 LGHNA, CDR2 YSLEER.

The gene calls are TRBV4-2 and TRBJ2-7, with 7 bases matching TRBD2. After removal of 1 base from V and 0 bases from J, the junction contained 6 bases not matched to a gene. The CDR3 spans 16 residues. Germline V gene sequence: CDR1 LGHNA, CDR2 YNFKEQ. In DNA, the CDR3 is TGTGCCAGCAGCCAAGGAGGGCGCGGGAGCTCCTACGAGCAGTACTTC. Translation: CASSQGGRGSSYEQYF.

V usage is TRBV20-1 and J usage is TRBJ2-1; D gene unclear. V gave up 7 bases and J gave up 12 bases, with 7 bases separating them. Germline CDR1 DFQATT, CDR2 SNEGSKA (reference sequence). This CDR3 is 8 amino acids long. Here the CDR3 DNA reads TGCAGTGTGGCAGGGCAGTTCTTC. It translates to CSVAGQFF.

J is TRBJ1-3 and V is TRBV19, with 7 bases matching TRBD1. The CDR3 is 14 residues long. Germline V lookup: CDR1 LNHDA, CDR2 SQIVND (reference sequence). The junction had 6 bases not matched to a gene; V was cut back by 8 bases and J by 2 bases. DNA for the CDR3: TGTGCCAGTGGCACAGGGGTCCCTGGAAACACCATATATTTT. Translated, it gives CASGTGVPGNTIYF.

V gene TRBV5-8 combines with J gene TRBJ1-2; 7 bases are a match to TRBD1. V shed 0 bases and J 4 bases; nucleotides not matched to a gene: 6. This CDR3 comprises 15 residues. From germline, CDR1 is SGHTS and CDR2 YDEGEE. CDR3 sequence reads: CASSLEYRGSYGYTF. The CDR3 DNA sequence: TGTGCCAGCAGCTTGGAGTACAGGGGCAGCTATGGCTACACCTTC.

This chain connects TRBV5-4 to TRBJ2-1, with 11 bases fitting TRBD2. The germline CDR1 and CDR2 sequences are SGHNT and YYREEE (reference sequence). J lost 1 base, V lost 3 bases, and 12 bases had no gene match. This CDR3 contains 19 residues. The CDR3 reads CASSSETSGSTISYNEQFF. Here the CDR3 DNA reads TGTGCCAGCAGCTCAGAAACTAGCGGGAGTACGATTTCCTACAATGAGCAGTTCTTC.

The rearrangement joins TRBV7-8 to TRBJ2-6, with D uncertain. Germline V gene data show CDR1 as SGHVS and CDR2 as FQNEAQ. Trimming shortened V by 3 bases and J by 0 bases, and 6 bases separated the two germline ends. This CDR3 is built from 15 residues. The CDR3 DNA reads TGTGCCAGCAGCTTTAGTTTCTCTGGGGCCAACGTCCTGACTTTC. Its translation: CASSFSFSGANVLTF.

Only one count was recorded for this clone. The chain has TRBV7-9 and TRBJ1-1; D remains unclear. Trimming cost V 3 bases and J 1 base, with 6 bases left between them. Per germline, CDR1 SEHNR and CDR2 FQNEAQ (reference sequence). The CDR3 sequence is 13 residues long. This CDR3 reads CASSLAENTEAFF. The CDR3 nucleotides are TGTGCCAGCAGCTTGGCAGAGAACACTGAAGCTTTCTTT. The variable domain in full, completed from reference TRBV7-9 and TRBJ1-1, reads DTGVSQNPRHKITKRGQNVTFRCDPISEHNRLYWYRQTLGQGPEFLTYFQNEAQLEKSRLLSDRFSAERPKGSFSTLEIQRTEQGDSAMYLCASSLAENTEAFFGQGTRLTVV.

This chain connects TRBV5-1 to TRBJ2-7, with D possibly matching TRBD1 (6 bases). Germline lookup yields CDR1 SGHRS and CDR2 YFSETQ. CDR3 length equals 13 residues. The V gene lost 5 bases and the J gene lost 6 bases, with 15 bases spanning the gap. The CDR3 loop reads CASRTGFPIEQYF. Here the CDR3 DNA reads TGCGCCAGCAGAACAGGGTTTCCCATCGAGCAGTACTTC. Full variable domain (outside the CDR3, taken from reference TRBV5-1 and TRBJ2-7): KAGVTQTPRYLIKTRGQQVTLSCSPISGHRSVSWYQQTPGQGLQFLFEYFSETQRNKGNFPGRFSGRQFSNSRSEMNVSTLELGDSALYLCASRTGFPIEQYFGPGTRLTVT.

This chain connects TRBV15 to TRBJ1-2; 8 nucleotides line up with TRBD1. Losses at the gene ends were 3 bases for V and 6 bases for J; bases not matched to a gene: 9. There are 15 residues in the CDR3. Germline V CDR1 and CDR2: LNHNV, YYDKDF (reference sequence). CDR3 in amino acids: CATSRRQGTSDGYTF. CDR3 nucleotide sequence: TGTGCCACCAGCAGGCGACAGGGGACATCGGATGGCTACACCTTC.

This clone was seen more than once but under ten times. J is TRBJ2-1 and V is TRBV5-5; 7 nucleotides agree with TRBD1. The CDR3 spans 15 residues. Trimming removed 0 bases from V and 3 bases from J; junction bases left unmatched: 3. Germline CDR1 and CDR2: SGHKS and YYEKEE (reference sequence). The CDR3 loop reads CASSLVPGGYNEQFF. CDR3 bases: TGTGCCAGCAGCTTGGTTCCAGGGGGCTACAATGAGCAGTTCTTC.

This chain uses TRBV20-1 with TRBJ2-3; the match to TRBD2 covers 10 bases. In germline, CDR1 is DFQATT, CDR2 SNEGSKA (reference sequence). V lost 3 bases, J lost 2 bases, and 11 bases stayed unmatched. The CDR3 runs 17 residues. The CDR3 coding sequence is TGCAGTGCTAGTAACGCGCTAGCGGGGGCCGTCACAGATACGCAGTATTTT. Protein product: CSASNALAGAVTDTQYF.

This clone was detected only a few times. The V and J genes are TRBV30 and TRBJ2-7; 7 bases are shared with TRBD2. The CDR3 runs 15 residues. Germline V gives CDR1 GTSNPN, CDR2 SVGIG (reference sequence). Trimming cost V 2 bases and J 3 bases; bases outside gene matches: 10. The CDR3 DNA sequence: TGTGCCTGGAGTCCCGGGAGCGGGGTCTACTACGAGCAGTACTTC. Its translation is CAWSPGSGVYYEQYF.

The V call is TRBV19, the J call TRBJ1-3, with D perhaps matching TRBD1 (5 bases). The CDR3 covers 15 residues. V was trimmed by 7 bases and J by 4 bases, leaving 17 bases between them. The germline V gene encodes CDR1 LNHDA and CDR2 SQIVND (reference sequence). CDR3 in amino acids: CASTPPGGVGNTIYF. Here the CDR3 DNA reads TGTGCCAGTACTCCTCCGGGAGGGGTAGGAAACACCATATATTTT.

The V call is TRBV6-2 or TRBV6-3, the J call TRBJ1-1; D unresolved. Germline lookup yields CDR1 MNHEY and CDR2 SVGEGT. CDR3 size: 14 residues. Trimming removed 2 bases from V and 0 bases from J, with 7 bases in between. CDR3 coding DNA: TGTGCCAGCAGTTACGCGCGCTTGAACACTGAAGCTTTCTTT. This codes for CASSYARLNTEAFF.

The genes are TRBV5-1 and TRBJ2-2, with TRBD2 matching over 7 bases. The CDR3 loop spans 16 amino acids. The J segment lost 1 base and the V segment lost 0 bases, leaving 3 bases of the junction unmatched. The germline V gene has CDR1 SGHRS and CDR2 YFSETQ. The CDR3 sequence: CASSLAPSGNTGELFF. The CDR3 DNA sequence: TGCGCCAGCAGCTTGGCCCCTAGCGGGAACACCGGGGAGCTGTTTTTT.

V and J are TRBV28 and TRBJ1-2, with D possibly matching TRBD1 (6 bases). Germline loops: CDR1 MDHEN, CDR2 SYDVKM. The V end was cut by 6 bases, the J end by 7 bases, with 12 bases between. This CDR3 is built from 12 residues. CDR3 in DNA: TGTGCCAGCAGCCTCACAGGGTTTGGCTACACCTTC. Its protein is CASSLTGFGYTF.

V is TRBV6-5 and J is TRBJ2-2; 11 bases are shared with TRBD1. Trimming cost V 1 base and J 6 bases; bases outside gene matches: 1. The germline CDR1 and CDR2 sequences are MNHEY and SVGAGI. The CDR3 contains 15 residues. CDR3 sequence: CASSYLGQGAGELFF. The CDR3 DNA sequence: TGTGCCAGCAGTTACTTGGGACAGGGGGCCGGGGAGCTGTTTTTT.

Written as DNA, the CDR3 is TGTGCCAGCAGCCAAGACATCGGTGGAAACACCATATATTTT. Translation: CASSQDIGGNTIYF. J is TRBJ1-3 and V is TRBV14, with no clear D. V was shortened by 0 bases and J by 3 bases, with 6 bases between the two germline ends. The germline V gene encodes CDR1 SGHDN and CDR2 FVKESK. CDR3 size: 14 residues.

The chain recombines TRBV4-3 with TRBJ1-4; 8 bases are shared with TRBD1. Germline V CDR1 and CDR2: LGHNA, YSLEER. The length of the CDR3 is 18 residues. J lost 2 bases, V lost 2 bases, and 10 bases had no gene match. CDR3 region: CASSQLTTGGTTNEKLFF. The DNA of the CDR3 is TGCGCCAGCAGCCAACTAACTACAGGGGGGACGACTAATGAAAAACTGTTTTTT.

This rearrangement joins TRBV18 to TRBJ1-1; maybe TRBD1 (5 bases). V dropped 3 bases and J dropped 5 bases, with 13 bases sitting between them. The length of the CDR3 is 14 residues. CDR1 and CDR2 (germline): KGHSH, LQKENI. For the CDR3, the DNA is TGTGCCAGCTCACCCTTGGGGGGGAAGACTGAAGCTTTCTTT. Translated, it gives CASSPLGGKTEAFF.

This clone was recorded once. CDR3 protein: CASSFTGGLNTGELFF. The CDR3 coding sequence is TGCGCCAGCAGCTTTACAGGGGGCCTCAACACCGGGGAGCTGTTTTTT. The rearrangement joins TRBV5-1 to TRBJ2-2; 9 nucleotides agree with TRBD1. CDR1 SGHRS and CDR2 YFSETQ come from the germline V gene. CDR3 size: 16 residues. After removal of 2 bases from V and 2 bases from J, the junction contained 4 bases not matched to a gene.

As to this clone: Other DNA sequences from this sample encode an identical CDR3 as well. The chain couples TRBV2 to TRBJ1-1, with D tentatively TRBD1 (5 bases). Trimming removed 4 bases at V and 1 base at J, with 7 bases between. The CDR3 has 13 residues. Germline assignment: CDR1 SNHLY and CDR2 FYNNEI. DNA of the CDR3: TGTGCCAGCAGTGGGCAGGGGAACACTGAAGCTTTCTTT. Encoded protein: CASSGQGNTEAFF.

This clone has a handful of counts. V gene TRBV14 combines with J gene TRBJ1-4, with a weak D call TRBD1 (5 bases). Germline assignment: CDR1 SGHDN and CDR2 FVKESK. CDR3 size: 17 residues. The V end lost 0 bases, the J end lost 7 bases, and 18 bases lay between the germline ends. CDR3 in amino acids: CASSQDSSAGRAEKLFF. CDR3 coding DNA: TGTGCCAGCAGCCAAGATAGTTCTGCAGGGAGGGCTGAAAAACTGTTTTTT.

This clone was observed a handful of times. The genes are TRBV19 and TRBJ2-2; 13 positions agree with TRBD2. CDR3 size: 17 residues. Germline lookup yields CDR1 LNHDA and CDR2 SQIVND (reference sequence). V was clipped by 0 bases and J by 4 bases; unmatched bases: 2. The DNA for the CDR3 is TGTGCCAGTAGTATAGAACTAGCGGGAGGGAGCACCGGGGAGCTGTTTTTT. Amino acids: CASSIELAGGSTGELFF.

This chain links TRBV28 with TRBJ2-5; D call uncertain. Germline loops: CDR1 MDHEN, CDR2 SYDVKM. This CDR3 is 11 amino acids long. The V end was cut by 3 bases, the J end by 5 bases, with 4 bases between. CDR3 nucleotides: TGTGCCAGCAGTTTCGGTGAGACCCAGTACTTC. As protein: CASSFGETQYF.